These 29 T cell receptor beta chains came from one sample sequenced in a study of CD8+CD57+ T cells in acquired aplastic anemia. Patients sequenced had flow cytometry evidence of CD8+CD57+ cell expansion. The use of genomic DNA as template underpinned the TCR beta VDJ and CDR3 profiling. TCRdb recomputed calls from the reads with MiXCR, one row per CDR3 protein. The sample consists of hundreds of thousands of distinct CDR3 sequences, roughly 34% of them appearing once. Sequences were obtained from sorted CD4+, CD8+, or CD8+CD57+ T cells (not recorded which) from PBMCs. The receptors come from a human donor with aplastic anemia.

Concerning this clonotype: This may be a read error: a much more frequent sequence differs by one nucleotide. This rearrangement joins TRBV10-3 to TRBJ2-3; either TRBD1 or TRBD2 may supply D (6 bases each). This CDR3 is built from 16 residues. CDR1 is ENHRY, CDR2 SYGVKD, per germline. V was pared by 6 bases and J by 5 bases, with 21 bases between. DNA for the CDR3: TGTGCCATCAGCCTGTTGGGGGGCTGGACGCGAGATACGCAGTATTTT. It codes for CAISLLGGWTRDTQYF.

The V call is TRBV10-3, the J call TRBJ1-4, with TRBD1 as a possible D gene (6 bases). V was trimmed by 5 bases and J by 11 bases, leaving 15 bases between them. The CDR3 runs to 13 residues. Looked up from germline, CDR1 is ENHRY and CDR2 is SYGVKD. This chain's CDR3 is CAISWTRDTKLFF. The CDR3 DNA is TGTGCCATCAGTTGGACACGGGACACGAAACTGTTTTTT.

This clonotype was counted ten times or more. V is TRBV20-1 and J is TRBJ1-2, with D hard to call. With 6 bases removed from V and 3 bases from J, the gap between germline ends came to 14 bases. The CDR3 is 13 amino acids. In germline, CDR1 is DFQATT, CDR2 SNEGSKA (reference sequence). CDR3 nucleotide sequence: TGCAGTGCCATCAATCGAGGGTACTATGGCTACACCTTC. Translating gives CSAINRGYYGYTF.

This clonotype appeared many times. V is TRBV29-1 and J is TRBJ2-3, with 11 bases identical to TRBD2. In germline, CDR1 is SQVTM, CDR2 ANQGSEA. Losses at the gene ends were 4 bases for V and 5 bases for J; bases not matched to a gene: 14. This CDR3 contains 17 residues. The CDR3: CSVALFPSGRRGDTQYF. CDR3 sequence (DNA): TGCAGCGTTGCCCTCTTCCCTAGCGGGAGGAGAGGAGATACGCAGTATTTT.

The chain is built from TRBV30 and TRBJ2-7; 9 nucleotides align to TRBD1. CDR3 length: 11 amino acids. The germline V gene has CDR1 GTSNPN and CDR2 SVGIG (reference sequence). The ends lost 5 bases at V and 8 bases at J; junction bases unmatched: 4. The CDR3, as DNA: TGTGCCTGGGGACAGGGGTACAAGCAGTACTTC. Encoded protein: CAWGQGYKQYF.

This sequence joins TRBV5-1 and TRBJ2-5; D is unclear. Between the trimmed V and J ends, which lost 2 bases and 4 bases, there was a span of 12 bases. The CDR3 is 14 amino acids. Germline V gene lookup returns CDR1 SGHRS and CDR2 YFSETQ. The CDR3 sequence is CASSFNPNAETQYF. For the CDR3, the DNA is TGCGCCAGCAGCTTTAACCCCAATGCAGAGACCCAGTACTTC.

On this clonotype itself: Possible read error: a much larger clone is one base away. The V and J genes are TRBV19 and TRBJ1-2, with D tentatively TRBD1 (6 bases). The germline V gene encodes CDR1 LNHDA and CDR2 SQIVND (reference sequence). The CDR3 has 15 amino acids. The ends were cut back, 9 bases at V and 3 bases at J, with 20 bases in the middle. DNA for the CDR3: TGTGCCAGCAGCTTAGGCACAGGGTTGGACTATGGCTACACCTTC. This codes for CASSLGTGLDYGYTF.

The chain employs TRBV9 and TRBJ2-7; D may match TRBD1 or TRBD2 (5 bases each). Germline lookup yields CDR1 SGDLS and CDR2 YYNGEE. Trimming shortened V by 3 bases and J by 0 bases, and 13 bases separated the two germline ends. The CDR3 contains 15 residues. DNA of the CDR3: TGTGCCAGCAGCGAGAGGGCCGGGGCCTCCTACGAGCAGTACTTC. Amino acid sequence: CASSERAGASYEQYF.

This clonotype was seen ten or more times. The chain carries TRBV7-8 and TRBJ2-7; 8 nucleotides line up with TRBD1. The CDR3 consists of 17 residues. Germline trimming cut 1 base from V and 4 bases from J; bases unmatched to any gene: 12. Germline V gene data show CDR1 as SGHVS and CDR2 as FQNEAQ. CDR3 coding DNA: TGTGCCAGCAGCTTAGGGTTCAGCTGGACAGGGCAATACGAGCAGTACTTC. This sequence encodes CASSLGFSWTGQYEQYF.

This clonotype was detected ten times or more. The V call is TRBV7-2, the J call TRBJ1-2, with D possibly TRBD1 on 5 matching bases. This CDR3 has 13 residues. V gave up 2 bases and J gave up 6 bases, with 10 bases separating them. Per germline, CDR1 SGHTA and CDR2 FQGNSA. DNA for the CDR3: TGTGCCAGCAGCTTATGGGGCGCGGATGGCTACACCTTC. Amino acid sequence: CASSLWGADGYTF.

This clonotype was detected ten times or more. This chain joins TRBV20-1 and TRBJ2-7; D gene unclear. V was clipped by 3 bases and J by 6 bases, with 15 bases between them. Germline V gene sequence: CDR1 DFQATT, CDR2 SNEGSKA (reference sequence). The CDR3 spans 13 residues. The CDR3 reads CSASISVGSEQYF. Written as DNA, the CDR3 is TGCAGTGCTAGTATATCAGTGGGGTCCGAGCAGTACTTC.

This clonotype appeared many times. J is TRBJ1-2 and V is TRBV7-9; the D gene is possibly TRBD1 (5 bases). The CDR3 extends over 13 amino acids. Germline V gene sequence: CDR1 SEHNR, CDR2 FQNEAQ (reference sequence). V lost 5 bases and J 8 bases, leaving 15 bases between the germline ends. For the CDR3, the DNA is TGTGCCAGCAGCCCTAGGGGAGGGAACGGCTACACCTTC. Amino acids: CASSPRGGNGYTF.

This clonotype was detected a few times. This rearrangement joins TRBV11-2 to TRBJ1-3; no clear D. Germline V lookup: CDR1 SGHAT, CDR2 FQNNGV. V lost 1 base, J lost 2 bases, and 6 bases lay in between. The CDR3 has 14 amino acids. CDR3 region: CASSLGPTGNTIYF. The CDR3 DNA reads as TGTGCCAGCAGCTTAGGCCCCACTGGAAACACCATATATTTT.

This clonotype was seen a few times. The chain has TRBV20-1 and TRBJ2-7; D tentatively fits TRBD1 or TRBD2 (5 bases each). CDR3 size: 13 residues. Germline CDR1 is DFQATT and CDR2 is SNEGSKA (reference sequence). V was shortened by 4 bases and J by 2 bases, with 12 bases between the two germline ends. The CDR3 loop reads CSATRDLAYEQYF. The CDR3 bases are TGCAGTGCTACAAGGGACCTAGCCTACGAGCAGTACTTC.

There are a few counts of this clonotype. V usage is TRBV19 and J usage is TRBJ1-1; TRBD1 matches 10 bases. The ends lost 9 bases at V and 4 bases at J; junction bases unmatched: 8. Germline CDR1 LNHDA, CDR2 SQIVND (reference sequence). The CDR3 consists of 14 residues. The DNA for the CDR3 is TGTGCCAGCAGTCCGCGACAGGGGGCCACTGAAGCTTTCTTT. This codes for CASSPRQGATEAFF.

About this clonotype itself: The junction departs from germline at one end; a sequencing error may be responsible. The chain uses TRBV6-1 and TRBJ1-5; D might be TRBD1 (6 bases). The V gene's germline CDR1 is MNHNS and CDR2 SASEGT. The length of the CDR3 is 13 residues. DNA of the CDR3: TGTGCCAGCAGCAACGAACCCGACAGGAAAAAGGATTTT. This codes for CASSNEPDRKKDF.

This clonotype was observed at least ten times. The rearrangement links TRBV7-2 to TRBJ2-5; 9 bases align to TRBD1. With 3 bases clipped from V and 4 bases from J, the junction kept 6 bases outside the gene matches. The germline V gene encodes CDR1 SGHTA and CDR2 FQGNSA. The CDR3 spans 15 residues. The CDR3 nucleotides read TGTGCCAGCAGCTTCCCAACAGGGGGCGTAGAGACCCAGTACTTC. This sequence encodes CASSFPTGGVETQYF.

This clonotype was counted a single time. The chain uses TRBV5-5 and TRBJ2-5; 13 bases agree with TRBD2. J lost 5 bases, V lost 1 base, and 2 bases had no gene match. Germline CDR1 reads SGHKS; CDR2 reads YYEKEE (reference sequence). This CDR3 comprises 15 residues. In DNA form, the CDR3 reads TGTGCCAGCAGCTTGAAGACTAGCGGGGGGGAGACCCAGTACTTC. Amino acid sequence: CASSLKTSGGETQYF.

In nucleotides, the CDR3 is TGCAGTGCAACTAACAGGGGTACTGAAGCTTTCTTT. This encodes CSATNRGTEAFF. The V gene is TRBV20-1, the J gene TRBJ1-1; TRBD1 matches at 7 bases. V trimming: 6 bases; J trimming: 5 bases; junction bases outside the gene matches: 6. The CDR3 length is 12 residues. From germline, CDR1 is DFQATT and CDR2 SNEGSKA (reference sequence).

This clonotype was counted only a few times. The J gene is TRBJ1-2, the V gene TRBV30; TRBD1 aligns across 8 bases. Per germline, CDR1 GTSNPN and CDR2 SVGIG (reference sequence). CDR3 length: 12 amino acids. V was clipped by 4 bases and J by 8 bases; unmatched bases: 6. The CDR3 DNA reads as TGTGCCTGGATACGGACAGGGCAAGGCTACACCTTC. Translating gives CAWIRTGQGYTF. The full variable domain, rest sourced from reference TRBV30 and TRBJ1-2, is SQTIHQWPATLVQPVGSPLSLECTVEGTSNPNLYWYRQAAGRGLQLLFYSVGIGQISSEVPQNLSASRPQDRQFILSSKKLLLSDSGFYLCAWIRTGQGYTFGSGTRLTVV.

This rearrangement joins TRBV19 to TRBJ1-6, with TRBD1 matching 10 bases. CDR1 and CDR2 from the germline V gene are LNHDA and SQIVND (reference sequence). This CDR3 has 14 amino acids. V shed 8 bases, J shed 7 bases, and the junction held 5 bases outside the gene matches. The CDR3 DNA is TGTGCCAGTCACGACAGGGGGCGGAATTCACCCCTCCACTTT. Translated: CASHDRGRNSPLHF. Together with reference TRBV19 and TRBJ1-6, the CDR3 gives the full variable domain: DGGITQSPKYLFRKEGQNVTLSCEQNLNHDAMYWYRQDPGQGLRLIYYSQIVNDFQKGDIAEGYSVSREKKESFPLTVTSAQKNPTAFYLCASHDRGRNSPLHFGNGTRLTVT.

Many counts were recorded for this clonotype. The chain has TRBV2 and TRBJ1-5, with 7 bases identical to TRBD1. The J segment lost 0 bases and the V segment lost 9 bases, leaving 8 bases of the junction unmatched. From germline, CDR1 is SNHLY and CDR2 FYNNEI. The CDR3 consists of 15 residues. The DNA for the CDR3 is TGTGCCAGTAGACAGGGCGACCTTAGCAATCAGCCCCAGCATTTT. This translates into CASRQGDLSNQPQHF.

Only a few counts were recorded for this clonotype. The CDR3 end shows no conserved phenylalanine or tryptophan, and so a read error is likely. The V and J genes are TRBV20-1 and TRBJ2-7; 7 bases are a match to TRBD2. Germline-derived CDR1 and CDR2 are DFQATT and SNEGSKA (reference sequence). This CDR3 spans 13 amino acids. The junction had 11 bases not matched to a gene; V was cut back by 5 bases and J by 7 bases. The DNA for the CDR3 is TGCAGTGCTGCGGGGGACCGGGGCGTGGAGCAGTACCTC. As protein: CSAAGDRGVEQYL.

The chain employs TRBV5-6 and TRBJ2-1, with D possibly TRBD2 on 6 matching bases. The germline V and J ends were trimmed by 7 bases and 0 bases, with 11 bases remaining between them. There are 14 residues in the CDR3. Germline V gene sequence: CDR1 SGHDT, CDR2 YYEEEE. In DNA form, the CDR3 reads TGTGCCAGCTCCGCTAGCGACTCCTACAATGAGCAGTTCTTC. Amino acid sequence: CASSASDSYNEQFF.

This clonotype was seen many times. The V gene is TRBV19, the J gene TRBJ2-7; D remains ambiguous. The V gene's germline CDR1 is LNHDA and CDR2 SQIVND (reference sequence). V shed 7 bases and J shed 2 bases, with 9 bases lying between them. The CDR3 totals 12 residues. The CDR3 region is CASTMGPYEQYF. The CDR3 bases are TGTGCCAGTACTATGGGCCCCTACGAGCAGTACTTC.

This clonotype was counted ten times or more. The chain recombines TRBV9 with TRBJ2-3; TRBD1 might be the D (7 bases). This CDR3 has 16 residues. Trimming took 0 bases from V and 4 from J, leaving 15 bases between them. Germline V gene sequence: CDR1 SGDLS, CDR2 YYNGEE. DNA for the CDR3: TGTGCCAGCAGCGTAGCTACGACAGGGAGGTCAGATACGCAGTATTTT. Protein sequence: CASSVATTGRSDTQYF.

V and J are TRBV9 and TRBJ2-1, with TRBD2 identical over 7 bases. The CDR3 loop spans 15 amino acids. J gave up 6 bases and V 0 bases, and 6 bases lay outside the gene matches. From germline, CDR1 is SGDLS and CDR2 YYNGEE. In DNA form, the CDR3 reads TGTGCCAGCAGCGTAGGGGGAGGGCATGGCAATGAGCAGTTCTTC. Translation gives CASSVGGGHGNEQFF.

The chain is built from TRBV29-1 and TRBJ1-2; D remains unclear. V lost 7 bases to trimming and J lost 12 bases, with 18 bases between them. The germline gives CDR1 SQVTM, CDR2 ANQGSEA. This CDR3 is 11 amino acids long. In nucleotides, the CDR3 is TGCAGCGCCCTCGGCCAATCTGGAAACACCTTC. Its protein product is CSALGQSGNTF. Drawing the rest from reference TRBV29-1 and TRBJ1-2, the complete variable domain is SAVISQKPSRDICQRGTSLTIQCQVDSQVTMMFWYRQQPGQSLTLIATANQGSEATYESGFVIDKFPISRPNLTFSTLTVSNMSPEDSSIYLCSALGQSGNTFGSGTRLTVV.

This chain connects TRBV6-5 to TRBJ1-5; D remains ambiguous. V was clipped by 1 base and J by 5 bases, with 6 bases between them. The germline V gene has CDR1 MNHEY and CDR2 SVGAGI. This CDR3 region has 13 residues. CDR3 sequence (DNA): TGTGCCAGCAGTTACTATTCCGATCAGCCCCAGCATTTT. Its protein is CASSYYSDQPQHF.